A selection of T cell receptor beta chains follows, all from one sample in a study of blood T cell repertoires in COVID-19. Profiling relied on immunoSEQ multiplex PCR, and the TCRdb table lists in-frame clones only, not all of them. The sample lists a few hundred thousand clones, around 92% occurring once. The sequenced sample was peripheral blood. These receptors were collected from a man in his forties with acute or convalescent COVID-19. The CDR3 runs from the conserved cysteine through the conserved F or W. The order of the fields is J gene, clone size, V gene, CDR3 protein. A clone size is listed for some rows: how often the clone was seen (once, few, many), or a class if it is expanded.

TRBJ2-1 | - | TRBV30 | CAWNPSGGYNEQFF
TRBJ2-2 | - | TRBV28 | CASSLLVYTGELFF
TRBJ1-2 | - | TRBV7-9 | CASSQAGLYGYTF
TRBJ2-3 | - | TRBV25-1 | CASSSGGATTDTQYF
TRBJ2-2 | - | TRBV7-7 | CASSPSSYTNTGELFF
TRBJ2-1 | - | TRBV14 | CASSQDRGLYNEQFF
TRBJ2-7 | once | TRBV7-9 | CASSLVGLSYEQYF
TRBJ1-5 | - | TRBV5-1 | CASSEGQTANQPQHF
TRBJ1-6 | - | TRBV28 | CASSLSTPPFFFF
TRBJ2-2 | - | TRBV30 | CAWSVLRDTGELFF
TRBJ1-3 | - | TRBV30 | CAWSVRSGNTIYF
TRBJ2-1 | - | TRBV9 | CASSVGVFSYNEQFF
TRBJ1-2 | - | TRBV2 | CASSEARASGYTF
TRBJ2-7 | - | TRBV11-2 | CASSSTRESPYEQYF
TRBJ2-7 | - | TRBV19 | CASSIARGYDEQYF
TRBJ2-6 | once | TRBV11-2 | CASRRPGGGGANVLTF
TRBJ2-3 | - | TRBV10-1 | CASRRTSRAEDTQYF
TRBJ1-2 | once | TRBV5-1 | CASSLEGTVGYGYTF
TRBJ2-3 | - | TRBV2 | CASRGTSRRTDTQYF
TRBJ2-7 | many | TRBV6-1 | CASSELTGLEQYF
TRBJ2-3 | once | TRBV2 | CASSEGLAGFPDTQYF
TRBJ2-5 | - | TRBV6-2/TRBV6-3 | CASSETSVRETQYF
TRBJ2-2 | few | TRBV25-1 | CASRARGDTGELFF
TRBJ2-1 | once | TRBV15 | CATRGQMHNEQFF
TRBJ2-1 | few | TRBV7-2 | CASSFRTRVDNEQFF
TRBJ2-7 | - | TRBV7-9 | CASSLGLGHRNEQYF
TRBJ1-3 | - | TRBV7-9 | CASSPRDSSGNTIYF
TRBJ1-2 | - | TRBV27 | CASSLKQGTYGYTF
TRBJ1-1 | - | TRBV6-5 | CASSSPGQIIEAFF
TRBJ2-3 | - | TRBV6-4 | CASSDSGGADTQYF
TRBJ2-1 | - | TRBV11-2 | CASSLGLAVPYNEQFF
TRBJ1-6 | - | TRBV28 | CASSLGQGPNSPLHF
TRBJ1-6 | - | TRBV5-1 | CASSLDSRGADSPLHF
TRBJ2-7 | - | TRBV7-6 | CASSLFLASELETYEQYF
TRBJ2-7 | - | TRBV6-1 | CASSETGTGAYEQYF
TRBJ2-3 | - | TRBV5-1 | CASSPGGLAGGSTDTQYF